This TCR beta chain was captured in a study of shared clonotypes between healthy human individuals. This clone came up once. Per the original data handling: Sequence data from immunoSEQ were junction-only and lacked quality scores; consequently, filtering differed. Produced via immunoSEQ multiplex PCR; TCRdb's table is partial and in-frame only. V, J and clone size derive from that table, while D and trimming were established from the DNA sequence. The data hold 1 million to 1.2 million clones, with approximately 80% observed a single time. CD45RA+ naive and CD45RA-negative memory subsets were separated from CD4+ cells. Germline CDR1 MNHNS, CDR2 SASEGT. With V trimmed by 5 bases and J by 2 bases, 2 bases remained unmatched. The length of the CDR3 is 15 residues.

J is TRBJ2-1 and V is TRBV6-1; TRBD2 agrees at 11 bases. The sequence derives from a young man in good health. Some clones in this sample may be carry-over from other donors' samples. Sequencing used memory CD4+ T cells from PBMCs. The sample's subset: CD45RA-negative fraction. In DNA, the CDR3 is TGTGCCAGCAGTTCGACTAGCGGGACCTACAATGAGCAGTTCTTC. The encoded protein is CASSSTSGTYNEQFF.